One sample yielded the 10 T cell receptor beta chains listed below, sequenced in a study of blood T cell repertoires in COVID-19. Sequencing used immunoSEQ multiplex PCR; TCRdb keeps in-frame clones, though not all of them. The data show fewer than 250,000 clones, 85% to 90% seen once. Sequences were obtained from peripheral blood. The source is a man aged 55 to 69 with acute or convalescent COVID-19.

This chain joins TRBV5-8 and TRBJ2-3, with 14 positions matching TRBD2. The ends lost 4 bases at V and 3 bases at J; junction bases unmatched: 4. The CDR3 has 16 residues. Germline values: CDR1 SGHTS, CDR2 YDEGEE. For the CDR3, the DNA is TGTGCCAGCAGCACGGGACTAGCGGGGGAAACAGATACGCAGTATTTT. Amino acid sequence: CASSTGLAGETDTQYF.

This rearrangement joins TRBV18 to TRBJ2-7; 9 nucleotides align to TRBD1. V was pared by 3 bases and J by 3 bases, with 3 bases of the junction left unmatched. There are 14 residues in the CDR3. Germline V lookup: CDR1 KGHSH, CDR2 LQKENI. DNA of the CDR3: TGTGCCAGCTCACCCCGGGACAGGGACTACGAGCAGTACTTC. Its protein is CASSPRDRDYEQYF.

The chain links TRBV14 to TRBJ2-3, with a weak D call TRBD2 (6 bases). Germline V lookup: CDR1 SGHDN, CDR2 FVKESK. There are 15 residues in the CDR3. V was clipped by 5 bases and J by 5 bases, with 17 bases between them. CDR3 loop: CASSDGGVLQDTQYF. The CDR3 DNA sequence: TGTGCCAGCAGCGACGGAGGGGTTCTTCAAGATACGCAGTATTTT. The full variable domain, rest sourced from reference TRBV14 and TRBJ2-3, is EAGVTQFPSHSVIEKGQTVTLRCDPISGHDNLYWYRRVMGKEIKFLLHFVKESKQDESGMPNNRFLAERTGGTYSTLKVQPAELEDSGVYFCASSDGGVLQDTQYFGPGTRLTVL.

The V and J genes are TRBV10-3 and TRBJ2-7, with 8 bases aligning to TRBD2. From germline, CDR1 is ENHRY and CDR2 SYGVKD. This CDR3 has 15 amino acids. V lost 0 bases, J lost 2 bases, and 3 bases stayed unmatched. CDR3 nucleotides: TGTGCCATCAGTGAGTCTAGCGGGGTAGCCTACGAGCAGTACTTC. It specifies CAISESSGVAYEQYF.

The V call is TRBV5-1, the J call TRBJ1-1; 9 positions agree with TRBD1. CDR3 length: 13 amino acids. V shed 2 bases, J shed 7 bases, and the junction held 3 bases outside the gene matches. Germline loops: CDR1 SGHRS, CDR2 YFSETQ. This chain's CDR3 is CASSFQDRGEAFF. In DNA, the CDR3 is TGCGCCAGCAGCTTCCAGGACAGGGGTGAAGCTTTCTTT.

The J gene is TRBJ2-2, the V gene TRBV5-5; D is possibly TRBD1 (6 bases). Trimming stripped 0 bases from V and 5 bases from J, with 11 bases between. The CDR3 consists of 15 residues. The V gene's germline CDR1 is SGHKS and CDR2 YYEKEE (reference sequence). The CDR3 coding sequence is TGTGCCAGCAGCTTGGTACAGGGCGGGACCGGGGAGCTGTTTTTT. This encodes CASSLVQGGTGELFF.

This sequence joins TRBV2 and TRBJ2-5; 7 nucleotides line up with TRBD1. The germline CDR1 and CDR2 sequences are SNHLY and FYNNEI. Trimming at V came to 8 bases and at J to 2 bases, leaving 11 bases not matched to a gene. CDR3 length: 15 amino acids. The chain's CDR3 is CASVRAGGPQETQYF. The CDR3 DNA sequence: TGTGCCAGCGTAAGGGCAGGGGGTCCGCAAGAGACCCAGTACTTC. The variable domain in full, with the rest retrieved from reference TRBV2 and TRBJ2-5, is EPEVTQTPSHQVTQMGQEVILRCVPISNHLYFYWYRQILGQKVEFLVSFYNNEISEKSEIFDDQFSVERPDGSNFTLKIRSTKLEDSAMYFCASVRAGGPQETQYFGPGTRLLVL.

The rearrangement joins TRBV2 to TRBJ2-7; 7 nucleotides line up with TRBD2. The germline CDR1 and CDR2 sequences are SNHLY and FYNNEI. With 2 bases clipped from V and 3 bases from J, the junction kept 7 bases outside the gene matches. The CDR3 loop spans 15 amino acids. CDR3 DNA sequence: TGTGCCAGCAGTGAATGGGACTACACCGACTACGAGCAGTACTTC. Residues: CASSEWDYTDYEQYF.

The chain has TRBV5-1 and TRBJ2-1; 11 nucleotides agree with TRBD2. This CDR3 has 19 amino acids. V was pared by 0 bases and J by 0 bases, with 8 bases of the junction left unmatched. Germline loops: CDR1 SGHRS, CDR2 YFSETQ. The CDR3 nucleotides are TGCGCCAGCAGCTTGGTCTCTAGCGGGGGGCGGAGCTCCTACAATGAGCAGTTCTTC. This codes for CASSLVSSGGRSSYNEQFF. The full variable domain, rest sourced from reference TRBV5-1 and TRBJ2-1, is KAGVTQTPRYLIKTRGQQVTLSCSPISGHRSVSWYQQTPGQGLQFLFEYFSETQRNKGNFPGRFSGRQFSNSRSEMNVSTLELGDSALYLCASSLVSSGGRSSYNEQFFGPGTRLTVL.

The V and J genes are TRBV9 and TRBJ2-2, with 9 bases matching TRBD1. Germline-derived CDR1 and CDR2 are SGDLS and YYNGEE. This CDR3 has 15 residues. Trimming cost V 0 bases and J 5 bases; bases outside gene matches: 2. CDR3 residues: CASSVGDRATGELFF. The CDR3 DNA reads TGTGCCAGCAGCGTAGGGGACAGGGCTACCGGGGAGCTGTTTTTT.